The 14 T cell receptor beta chains below all came from one sample that was sequenced in a study of monozygotic twins with inflammatory bowel disease. With the 5' RACE reads reprocessed, TCRdb shows one record per CDR3 protein and no DNA. The sample table sets out about 130,000 distinct CDR3 sequences. Sequencing was carried out using blood. The source is a human donor with ulcerative colitis or Crohn's disease, or a healthy co-twin of an affected twin (not recorded which).

The chain uses TRBV7-2 and TRBJ2-7. CDR1 SGHTA and CDR2 FQGNSA come from the germline V gene. The CDR3 is 14 residues long. The CDR3 reads CASSSGGSHYEQYF.

The rearrangement links TRBV20-1 to TRBJ2-2. The germline gives CDR1 DFQATT, CDR2 SNEGSKA (reference sequence). The CDR3 has 13 residues. CDR3 loop: CSARAKSTGELFF.

The V call is TRBV5-1, the J call TRBJ2-2. This CDR3 comprises 14 residues. Per the germline V gene, CDR1 is SGHRS and CDR2 is YFSETQ. Here the CDR3 reads CASSLVPGPGELFF.

The chain has TRBV29-1 and TRBJ2-7; TCRdb's D call of TRBD1 is untestable without DNA. This CDR3 spans 14 amino acids. From germline, CDR1 is SQVTM and CDR2 ANQGSEA. CDR3 in amino acids: CSVIGGAPLVEQYF.

This CDR3 reads CASSLGATNEKLFF. The rearrangement links TRBV5-1 to TRBJ1-4. This CDR3 has 14 amino acids. Germline CDR1 and CDR2: SGHRS and YFSETQ.

The chain carries TRBV20-1 and TRBJ1-5; TCRdb designates TRBD1, a call that cannot be tested without DNA. This CDR3 spans 17 amino acids. Germline CDR1 and CDR2: DFQATT and SNEGSKA (reference sequence). CDR3 protein: CSARVFSGQGGNQPQHF.

The chain has TRBV5-1 and TRBJ2-3; the TRBD2 assignment by TCRdb is unverifiable without DNA. The germline CDR1 and CDR2 sequences are SGHRS and YFSETQ. The CDR3 has 17 residues. This CDR3 reads CASSLGLAGIRPDTQYF.

The V and J genes are TRBV7-3 and TRBJ2-1; TCRdb names TRBD2, which stays unverified in the absence of DNA. The CDR3 totals 18 residues. Germline loops: CDR1 SGHTA, CDR2 FQGTGA. CDR3 region: CASSSELAGASSYNEHFF.

CDR3 region: CASSSLWRTGELFF. J is TRBJ2-2 and V is TRBV6-2 or TRBV6-3; TCRdb outputs TRBD2, but without DNA this stays unchecked. From germline, CDR1 is MNHEY and CDR2 SVGEGT. The CDR3 extends over 14 amino acids.

The CDR3 sequence is CASSSLAGKNEQFF. The chain has TRBV6-2 or TRBV6-3 and TRBJ2-1; the TRBD2 assignment by TCRdb is unverifiable without DNA. The germline V gene has CDR1 MNHEY and CDR2 SVGEGT. CDR3 size: 14 residues.

The chain links TRBV5-1 to TRBJ1-5; TCRdb outputs TRBD1, but without DNA this stays unchecked. Looked up from germline, CDR1 is SGHRS and CDR2 is YFSETQ. This CDR3 comprises 15 residues. This chain's CDR3 is CASSSGQGADQPQHF.

The rearrangement joins TRBV7-9 to TRBJ2-7. The CDR3 extends over 14 amino acids. CDR1 is SEHNR and CDR2 is FQNEAQ in the germline V gene (reference sequence). CDR3: CASSPVGPHYEQFF.

This chain joins TRBV6-1 and TRBJ2-1; the D gene TCRdb calls, TRBD1, cannot be checked with no DNA. The CDR3 has 14 amino acids. The germline V gene encodes CDR1 MNHNS and CDR2 SASEGT. The CDR3: CATSGTLSYNEQFF.

The gene calls are TRBV5-1 and TRBJ2-1; TCRdb's D call, TRBD2, is unchecked because there is no DNA. Germline loops: CDR1 SGHRS, CDR2 YFSETQ. The CDR3 sequence is 13 residues long. CDR3 protein: CASSDRLGNEQFF.